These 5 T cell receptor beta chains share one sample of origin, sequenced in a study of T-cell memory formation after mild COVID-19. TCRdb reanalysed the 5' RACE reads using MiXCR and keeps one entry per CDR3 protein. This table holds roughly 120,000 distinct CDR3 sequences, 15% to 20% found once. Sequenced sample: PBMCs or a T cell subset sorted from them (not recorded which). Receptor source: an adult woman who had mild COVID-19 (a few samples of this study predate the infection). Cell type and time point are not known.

In nucleotides, the CDR3 is TGTGCCAGCACCCCTGGCGGACTAGCGGGAGCCAGGGGGCAGTTCTTC. Protein product: CASTPGGLAGARGQFF. The chain has TRBV7-9 and TRBJ2-1, with 13 bases matching TRBD2. There are 16 residues in the CDR3. V shed 7 bases and J 12 bases; nucleotides not matched to a gene: 15. Germline loops: CDR1 SEHNR, CDR2 FQNEAQ (reference sequence).

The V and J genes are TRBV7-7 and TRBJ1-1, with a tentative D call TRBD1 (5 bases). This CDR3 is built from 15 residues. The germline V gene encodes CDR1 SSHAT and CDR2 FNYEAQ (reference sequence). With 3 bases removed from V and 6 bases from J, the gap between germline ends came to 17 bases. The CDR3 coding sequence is TGTGCCAGCAGCTTCCCCTCGCAGGGCCCCCCTGAAGCTTTCTTT. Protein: CASSFPSQGPPEAFF.

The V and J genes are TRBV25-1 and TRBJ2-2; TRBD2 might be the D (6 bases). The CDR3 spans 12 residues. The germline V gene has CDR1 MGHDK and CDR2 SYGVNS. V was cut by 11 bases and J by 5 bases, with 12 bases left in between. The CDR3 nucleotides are TGTGCCGCCGGGGGAGTGACCGGGGAGCTGTTTTTT. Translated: CAAGGVTGELFF.

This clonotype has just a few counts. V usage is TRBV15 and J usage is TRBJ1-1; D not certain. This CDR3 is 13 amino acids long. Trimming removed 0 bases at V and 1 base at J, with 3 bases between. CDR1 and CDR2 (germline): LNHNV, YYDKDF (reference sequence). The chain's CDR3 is CATSRDRNTEAFF. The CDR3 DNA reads TGTGCCACCAGCAGAGATCGGAACACTGAAGCTTTCTTT.

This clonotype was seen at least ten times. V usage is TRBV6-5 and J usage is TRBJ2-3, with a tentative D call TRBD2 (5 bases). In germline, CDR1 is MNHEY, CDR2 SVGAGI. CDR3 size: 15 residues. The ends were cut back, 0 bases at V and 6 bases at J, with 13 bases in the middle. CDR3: CASSYSTGIADTQYF. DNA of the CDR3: TGTGCCAGCAGTTACTCGACCGGGATCGCCGATACGCAGTATTTT.